This T cell receptor beta chain stems from a study of vaccination and CD4 T cells after COVID-19 (dated by TCRdb to between 2021 and 2023). For context, the study as a whole: The convalescent cohort included six males and four females, with two Hispanic individuals, seven Caucasians, two Asians and one multiracial person. Post-COVID blood samples from convalescent patients were collected a median of around 100 days after diagnosis, with a range of about 35 to 161 days. Post-vaccine blood samples were obtained a median of about 77 days after the second vaccine dose, with a range of 14 to 241 days. Participants received two doses of either the Pfizer-BioNTech BNT162b2 vaccine (n=8) or the Moderna mRNA-1273 vaccine (n=2). As controls, cultures received a CEFX viral epitope pool (the positive control), an HIV-1 Nef peptide pool (the negative control), or no peptide at all. Culture stimuli were overlapping spike peptide pools from SARS-CoV-2 and from the common cold coronaviruses HCoV-NL63, HCoV-OC43 and HCoV-229E. The spike-specific CD4+ TCR repertoire was compared before and after mRNA vaccination in 10 COVID-19 convalescent patients and a handful of infection-naive healthy vaccine recipients.

Per the publication, the treatment or condition label means: approximately nine-day PBMC culture with coronavirus spike peptide pools or control peptides (ViraFEST assay). The ViraFEST assay was used in the study, in which antigen-specific T cells were expanded with peptide pools and expanded clonotypes were subsequently identified by TCR sequencing. The absence of prior SARS-CoV-2 infection in healthy vaccine recipients was confirmed by negative nucleocapsid antibody tests before and after vaccination. Each well held around 2.1 million PBMCs cultured with 10 ug/ml peptide pools in IMDM containing roughly 5% human AB serum and 9.5 to 10 IU/ml IL-2. On days 3 and 7, half of the culture medium was replaced with fresh IL-2-containing medium. After 10 days of culture, CD4+ T cells were isolated by negative selection with the EasySep CD4+ T cell isolation kit. Ficoll-Paque Plus gradient centrifugation was used to isolate PBMCs from whole blood, and the isolated PBMCs were then either used fresh or cryopreserved at -140C. Each culture condition was generally run in triplicate wells.

Compared with germline, V lacks 3 bases and J lacks 1 base; bases without a gene match: 6. Sequences SNHLY (CDR1) and FYNNEI (CDR2) are obtained from the germline V gene. Reading from cysteine to phenylalanine, the CDR3 counts 15 amino acids. Only CDR3 DNA is held: 45 bases, read in frame from base 1. Notes on this clonotype: What antigen it recognizes has not been identified. Base-call qualities are not available, and no considerably larger clone is one nucleotide away.

Overall study outcomes, separate from this receptor: In convalescent patients, a median around 86% of post-vaccine SARS-CoV-2-reactive clones were detected only after vaccination, suggesting vaccine-specific priming. Relatively few convalescent patients were included in the study, and early timepoints after natural infection were not analyzed. Of the vaccine-specific clones found in convalescent patients, nearly all (304 of 307) were mono-reactive for SARS-CoV-2 spike instead of being cross-reactive with common cold coronaviruses. Although the median number of SARS-CoV-2-reactive clonotypes went up from 21 after infection to roughly 40 after vaccination, the increase was not significant.

The method was PCR. At the Johns Hopkins FTIC core, DNA from the cultured CD4+ T cells underwent TCR sequencing with the Oncomine TCR Beta short-read assay. The QIAamp micro DNA kit was used to extract genomic DNA from the cultured CD4+ T cells. The Oncomine TCR Beta libraries from cultured CD4+ T cells were pooled using unique dual indexes and then sequenced on an Illumina iSeq 100. Per the original workflow: Non-productive sequences were removed, and CDR3s not starting with C, not ending with F or W, or shorter than 7 amino acids were discarded. Antigen-specific clonotypes were identified using the MANAFEST web application through comparison of peptide-stimulated wells with reference and other culture wells. An FDR below 0.05, an odds ratio above 5, and a productive frequency above 0.1% in at least two of three replicate wells were required for clones to be considered positive. Clonotypes that were significantly expanded in both SARS-CoV-2 spike wells and at least one common cold coronavirus spike condition were defined as cross-reactive. CDR3 homology was assessed with Levenshtein distances (stringdist) and unrooted phylogenetic trees (ape) in R version 3.6.1. TCRdb reprocessed the public reads (quality trimming at Q25 with fastp, clone calling with MiXCR) and kept in-frame beta chains. For every CDR3 protein sequence, its rows merge into one entry that carries the most common genes and DNA. These V and J calls derive from TCRdb rather than the authors' analysis. The sample table shows roughly 20,000 distinct CDR3 sequences, and around 38% are seen once. The ten top clones hold roughly a quarter of the sample.

Sequenced here: CD4+ T cells from blood, cultured in vitro, sampled before SARS-CoV-2 vaccination. This sequence was found in a human donor who received a COVID-19 vaccine. The V and J segments used are TRBV2 and TRBJ2-7, and 7 junction bases match TRBD1. In nucleotides, the sequence is TGTGCCAGCAGTGAGCAAGGACAGGATTCCTACGAGCAGTACTTC. Its protein reads: CASSEQGQDSYEQYF.